This T cell receptor beta chain was sequenced for a study of cytomegalovirus exposure and HLA in healthy donors. General study findings and limits: Researchers reportedly found TCR beta sequences accurately predicted most subjects' HLA-A and HLA-B alleles. Several of the most significant clusters appeared linked to common viral pathogens, based on a later analysis.

The CDR3 is 14 amino acids. V lost 0 bases and J 6 bases, leaving 11 bases between the germline ends. Germline V gene lookup returns CDR1 MNHEY and CDR2 SVGAGI. Details on this clone: What it binds is unknown.

Use of 60 Vbeta and 13 Jbeta primers characterized the PCR. Assay used: immunoSEQ multiplex PCR; TCRdb lists only in-frame clones, some missing. This table has fewer than 130,000 clones, less than 80% appearing once. The chain couples TRBV6-5 to TRBJ1-1; D unclear. This TCR came from a man aged 30-40 years in good health and CMV-seropositive. The sequenced sample consisted of PBMCs. The DNA for the CDR3 is TGTGCCAGCAGTTACTCAGGTGAGGCGGCTGAAGCTTTCTTT. This encodes CASSYSGEAAEAFF.